Listed below are T cell receptor beta chains from one sample, sequenced in a study of control samples from healthy donors and cancer patients. Sequencing used immunoSEQ multiplex PCR; TCRdb keeps in-frame clones, though not all of them. The table lists more than 50,000 clones, roughly 95% of them singletons. The sequenced sample consisted of blood. The source of these receptors is a woman under 30 in good health. CDR3s include the opening cysteine and the closing phenylalanine or tryptophan. D genes are given only for firm matches. Clone size is stated in some rows and not others, as once, few, many or a class when expanded.

V gene	clone size	D gene	J gene	CDR3 DNA	CDR3 protein
TRBV13	-	TRBD1	TRBJ1-4	TGTGCCAGCAGCTTAAGGACAGGACAGGAAACTAATGAAAAACTGTTTTTT	CASSLRTGQETNEKLFF
TRBV20-1	-	-	TRBJ1-1	TGCAGTGCGCGGGTGAACACTGAAGCTTTCTTT	CSARVNTEAFF
TRBV6-6	once	-	TRBJ2-7	TGTGCCAGCAGTGTAACCGGACCTAGTACGCAGCAGTACTTC	CASSVTGPSTQQYF
TRBV30	-	-	TRBJ1-1	TGTGCCTGGAGTGTTGGTCATAGGAACACTGAAGCTTTCTTT	CAWSVGHRNTEAFF
TRBV4-3	-	-	TRBJ1-2	TGCGCCAGCAGCCAAGACCCCAACAGGGTCGATGGCTACGCCTTC	CASSQDPNRVDGYAF
TRBV7-2	-	TRBD2	TRBJ2-1	TGTGCCAGCGGGGGAGGGGCGAGCTCCTACAATGAGCAGTTCTTC	CASGGGASSYNEQFF
TRBV27	-	TRBD2	TRBJ2-4	TGTGCCAGCAGTTTAAGCGGGGCAAAACTCCCGGTCGGCAAAAACATTCAGTACTTC	CASSLSGAKLPVGKNIQYF
TRBV4-3	-	-	TRBJ1-2	TGCGCCAGCAGCCAAGATGTGGGTTATTTGGGCTACACCTTC	CASSQDVGYLGYTF
TRBV12-2	-	-	TRBJ1-6	TGTGCAAGTCGCTTATTAGGTCCGAGATTT	CASRLLGPRF
TRBV19	-	-	TRBJ1-2	TGTGCCACCTCAACGACGGTCTCCTATGGCTACACCTTC	CATSTTVSYGYTF
TRBV5-1	-	TRBD2	TRBJ2-5	TGCGCCAGCAATCTAGCGGGAGGAGAGACCCAGTACTTC	CASNLAGGETQYF
TRBV6-5	-	-	TRBJ2-3	TGTGCCAGCAGGGCCAAGGGCGGGGCTACGCAGTATTTT	CASRAKGGATQYF
TRBV7-9	-	-	TRBJ1-4	TGTGCCAGCAGCACCAGGACGGTTAATGAAAAACTGTTTTTT	CASSTRTVNEKLFF
TRBV28	-	TRBD2	TRBJ2-3	TGTGCCAGCTCTGGCGGGGGTACTAGCACAGATACGCAGTATTTT	CASSGGGTSTDTQYF
TRBV2	-	-	TRBJ1-4	TGTGCCAGCAGTGGAAACGGTGGAAAACTGTTTTTT	CASSGNGGKLFF
TRBV9	-	-	TRBJ1-2	TGTGCCAGCAGCGTAGCCCCTACTAACTATGGCTACACCTTC	CASSVAPTNYGYTF
TRBV5-1	-	TRBD2	TRBJ2-1	TGCGCCAGCAGCTTCGGAGCGGGGGGGCGCGATGAGCAGTTCTTC	CASSFGAGGRDEQFF
TRBV18	-	TRBD1	TRBJ1-2	TGTGCCAGCTCACCCTATAGACAGGGATCGGAAGGCTACACCTTC	CASSPYRQGSEGYTF
TRBV28	-	-	TRBJ1-4	TGTGCCAGCAGTTTATGGGGTTGGGGGAGGTCGACTAATGAAAAACTGTTTTTT	CASSLWGWGRSTNEKLFF
TRBV27	once	-	TRBJ2-7	TGTGCCAGCAGTGGCGGTCTTTACGAGCAGTACTTC	CASSGGLYEQYF
TRBV7-9	-	-	TRBJ1-2	TGTGCCAGCAGCTTAGTTACACAGAACTATGGCTACACCTTC	CASSLVTQNYGYTF
TRBV27	-	-	TRBJ1-5	TGTGCCAGCAGTTCCGGCAGCAATCAGCCCCAGCATTTT	CASSSGSNQPQHF
TRBV7-9	-	-	TRBJ2-1	TGTGCCAGCAGCACCCGGGTTCTCTGGTCCTACAATGAGCAGTTCTTC	CASSTRVLWSYNEQFF
TRBV28	-	-	TRBJ2-3	TGTGCCAGCAGTTTAGGGTCTTTCACAGATACGCAGTATTTT	CASSLGSFTDTQYF
TRBV5-1	few	-	TRBJ2-7	TGCGCCAGCAGCTCCTCCTCCTACGAGCAGTACTTC	CASSSSSYEQYF
TRBV4-1	-	-	TRBJ1-4	TGCGCCAGCAGCCAAGTGTATGAAAAACTGTTTTTT	CASSQVYEKLFF
TRBV11-2	-	-	TRBJ1-6	TGTGCCAGCAGCCCAAAATGGGGAACCTCCTATAATTCACCCCTCCACTTT	CASSPKWGTSYNSPLHF
TRBV29-1	-	-	TRBJ2-7	TGCAGCGCCCGGGACAACTCCTACGAGCAGTACTTC	CSARDNSYEQYF
TRBV7-2	once	TRBD1	TRBJ1-2	TGTGCCAGCAGCCTATCGGACAGGAAACTGGAGGGCTACACCTTC	CASSLSDRKLEGYTF
TRBV6-5	-	-	TRBJ1-6	TGTGCCAGCAGTTTCGTAGGTGGCTCACCCCTCCACTTT	CASSFVGGSPLHF
TRBV11-2	-	-	TRBJ2-4	TGTGCCAGCAGCCACAAGGACAGCTACTCCCTAGCCAAAAACATTCAGTACTTC	CASSHKDSYSLAKNIQYF
TRBV2	-	-	TRBJ2-5	TGTGCCAGCAGCCCTTCGTATTTCCAAGAGACCCAGTACTTC	CASSPSYFQETQYF
TRBV9	-	-	TRBJ2-7	TGTGCCAGCAGCACCCAGGACACCTACGAGCAGTACTTC	CASSTQDTYEQYF
TRBV11-2	-	-	TRBJ1-1	TGTGCTAGCAGCCCAAGCTCGGAGGGGGGCATGAACACTGAAGCTTTCTTT	CASSPSSEGGMNTEAFF
TRBV24-1	-	-	TRBJ2-7	TGTGCCACCAGTTTGAAACATGGCCCGCAGTACTTC	CATSLKHGPQYF
TRBV27	-	-	TRBJ1-2	TGTGCCAGCAGCCAGAGGTACTATGGCTACACCTTC	CASSQRYYGYTF
TRBV28	-	-	TRBJ1-2	TGTGCCAGCAGCTCAACCGGGGGTGGCTACACCTTC	CASSSTGGGYTF
TRBV28	-	-	TRBJ2-5	TGTGCCAGCAGCTGGGACCAAACTCAAGAGACCCAGTACTTC	CASSWDQTQETQYF
TRBV30	once	-	TRBJ1-2	TGTGCTACCCCTTTTAAGGGCTATGGCTACACCTTC	CATPFKGYGYTF
TRBV19	-	-	TRBJ2-7	TGTGCCAGTAGTATAGTTGGGGCCACCTACGAGCAGTACTTC	CASSIVGATYEQYF
TRBV5-1	-	-	TRBJ2-5	TGCGCCAGCGGCGGGTACGGGGGCCTCCAAGAGACCCAGTACTTC	CASGGYGGLQETQYF
TRBV2	once	-	TRBJ2-3	TGTGCCAGCAGGAGGGTAGTAGGGGCAGATACGCAGTATTTT	CASRRVVGADTQYF
TRBV12-5	-	TRBD2	TRBJ2-7	TGTGCTAGTGGTTACCGACGGACTAGCGGGGCCTACGAGCAGTACTTC	CASGYRRTSGAYEQYF
TRBV4-3	-	-	TRBJ1-2	TGCGCCAGCAGCCCCGGGGCTTATAACTATGGCTACACCTTC	CASSPGAYNYGYTF
TRBV4-3	-	-	TRBJ2-3	TGCGCCAGCAGCCAAGTAGTCACAGATACGCAGTATTTT	CASSQVVTDTQYF
TRBV7-9	-	TRBD1	TRBJ1-2	TGTGCCAGCATCACAACTGACAGGGGGCTGCAAGGCTATGGCTACACCTTC	CASITTDRGLQGYGYTF
TRBV5-6	-	TRBD1	TRBJ1-4	TGTGCCAGCGCAGGGGGGACTCTTAATGAAAAACTGTTTTTT	CASAGGTLNEKLFF
TRBV18	-	-	TRBJ1-1	TGTGCCAGCTCACCAAGGAAAAACACTGAAGCTTTCTTT	CASSPRKNTEAFF
TRBV4-1	-	-	TRBJ1-5	TGCGCCAGCAGCCTCCTGATAGTAAATCAGCCCCAGCATTTT	CASSLLIVNQPQHF
TRBV7-9	-	-	TRBJ1-2	TGTGCCAGCAGCTTAAGCCGGGACCTTGAGGGTTATGGCTACACCTTC	CASSLSRDLEGYGYTF
TRBV7-9	-	-	TRBJ1-4	TGTGCCAGCAGCTTAGTTAGGCTCTCCGCCGAAAAACTGTTTTTT	CASSLVRLSAEKLFF